This T cell receptor beta chain was captured in a study of glioma-infiltrating T cells after dendritic cell vaccination. Study overall: At biweekly intervals, patients got three intradermal dendritic cell vaccine injections.

The CDR3 is 14 residues long. V lost 3 bases and J lost 1; bases outside the gene matches: 1. Germline CDR1 is LNHDA and CDR2 is SQIVND (reference sequence). TCRdb's table, derived via immunoSEQ multiplex PCR, lists solely in-frame clones and lacks some. The repertoire holds around 100,000 clones, with 81% as singletons. This clonotype originated in a human donor with glioblastoma. This chain links TRBV19 with TRBJ2-7, with TRBD1 matching over 9 bases. Material: blood, obtained before dendritic cell vaccination. The CDR3 sequence: CASSIDRGSYEQYF. The CDR3 DNA is TGTGCCAGTAGTATCGACAGGGGGTCCTACGAGCAGTACTTC. The entire variable domain, with the rest obtained from reference TRBV19 and TRBJ2-7, is as follows: DGGITQSPKYLFRKEGQNVTLSCEQNLNHDAMYWYRQDPGQGLRLIYYSQIVNDFQKGDIAEGYSVSREKKESFPLTVTSAQKNPTAFYLCASSIDRGSYEQYFGPGTRLTVT.